This TCR beta chain was sequenced during a study of T cells in Graves' hyperthyroidism and ophthalmopathy. For Graves' hyperthyroidism to be stable, ophthalmopathy could not progress within 18 months. Exclusion followed for patients with uncontrolled infection, other autoimmune disease, pregnancy or lactation. Trimming stripped 11 bases from V and 2 bases from J, with 25 bases between. CDR3 length: 16 amino acids. From germline, CDR1 is SNHLY and CDR2 FYNNEI. The TCR beta CDR3 regions underwent amplification using RNA transcripts as the source. RT-PCR in the first round (using the HTBI primer set) targeted the TCR CDR3. TCRdb independently ran MiXCR on the multiplex PCR reads; one entry per CDR3 protein. This table has 400,000 to 550,000 distinct CDR3 sequences, around an eighth appearing once. This clonotype was seen at least ten times.

The chain has TRBV2 and TRBJ2-7; D perhaps matches TRBD2 (6 bases). The sample was blood. The sequence derives from a woman in her late teens or twenties with Graves' hyperthyroidism. CDR3 residues: CAFVLTRSAGPYEQYF. The DNA of the CDR3 is TGTGCCTTTGTATTGACCCGTTCGGCGGGGCCCTACGAGCAGTACTTC.